This T cell receptor (beta chain) was documented in a study of blood T cells in healthy people across ages. Study observations and caveats: CMV status of donors was unknown, possibly confounding expanded clonotype changes.

For this clonotype: Its specificity is unknown. The germline gene is not matched at one end of the junction; a read error may be the cause.

A sample-barcoded 5' primer and a J-beta primer mix were used in a second PCR of about 7 to 11 cycles. TCRdb called the 5' RACE reads again in MiXCR, with one record for every CDR3 protein. The table shows over 1.5 million distinct CDR3 sequences, with about 49% occurring only once. Isolation of PBMCs gave at least 7 million cells per sample. Each sample yielded at least 5.5 micrograms of PBMC total RNA. The germline V gene encodes CDR1 SGHTA and CDR2 FQGNSA. There are 15 residues in the CDR3. This receptor was obtained from a woman between 40 and 50 years old in good health. Sequencing was done on a sample of blood. This rearrangement joins TRBV7-2 to TRBJ1-6; TRBD1 is a possible D gene (5 bases). CDR3 coding DNA: TGTGCCAGCCTCCAGGGAGCGACCTATGATTCACCCCTCCACTTT. This encodes CASLQGATYDSPLHF.